A single sample gave rise to the 31 T cell receptor beta chains below, sequenced in a study of metastatic and nonmetastatic thyroid tumors. TCRdb re-clonotyped the PCR reads through MiXCR. The repertoire includes tens of thousands of clones, about 16% of them detected once, and over 20% sits in the top ten. Among the patients, none had received any treatment before thyroid surgery. Sample: blood. Source of these receptors: a female donor with papillary thyroid cancer or a benign thyroid nodule (not recorded which). Some clones in this sample may be carry-over from other donors' samples.

This clone is classed as medium-sized. The rearrangement links TRBV27 to TRBJ1-2; 7 bases match TRBD1. The CDR3 has 12 residues. CDR1 is MNHEY and CDR2 is SMNVEV in the germline V gene (reference sequence). V lost 6 bases to trimming and J lost 8 bases; unmatched junction nucleotides: 6. The CDR3 region has the DNA TGTGCCAGCAGACGACAGGGTCAGGGCTACACCTTC. Translation: CASRRQGQGYTF.

Ten or more counts support this clone. V gene TRBV6-2 or TRBV6-3 combines with J gene TRBJ1-3; D is ambiguous. This CDR3 region has 14 residues. Deletions cut 6 bases from V and 4 bases from J, with 13 bases between. The germline gives CDR1 MNHEY, CDR2 SVGEGT. CDR3 loop: CASSPPGRGNTIYF. The CDR3 DNA reads TGTGCCAGCAGCCCGCCGGGGAGAGGAAACACCATATATTTT.

In the case of this clone: This may be a read error, as it is one base from a much larger clone. Different DNA sequences within this sample yield the same CDR3. The rearrangement joins TRBV20-1 to TRBJ2-2, with TRBD2 matching over 10 bases. There are 16 residues in the CDR3. Germline CDR1 and CDR2: DFQATT and SNEGSKA (reference sequence). V was clipped by 8 bases and J by 2 bases; unmatched bases: 11. CDR3 in DNA: TGCAGTAAGAACCATAGCGGGAGGCGTAACACCGGGGAGCTGTTTTTT. Encoded protein: CSKNHSGRRNTGELFF.

At least ten counts were recorded for this clone. The chain is built from TRBV11-3 and TRBJ2-1; unclear D gene. The germline V gene encodes CDR1 SGHNT and CDR2 YENEEA. The V end lost 5 bases, the J end lost 4 bases, and 15 bases lay between the germline ends. CDR3 length: 15 residues. This CDR3 reads CASSPIYGPYNEQFF. In DNA form, the CDR3 reads TGTGCCAGCAGCCCTATATATGGCCCTTACAATGAGCAGTTCTTC.

The sample holds many counts of this clone. The genes are TRBV6-1 and TRBJ1-6; 9 bases align to TRBD1. This CDR3 has 16 residues. The V segment lost 6 bases and the J segment 9 bases; nucleotides outside the gene matches: 12. CDR1 MNHNS and CDR2 SASEGT come from the germline V gene. The CDR3 loop reads CASRLGQGFSGSPLHF. In DNA, the CDR3 is TGTGCCAGCAGATTGGGACAGGGATTTAGTGGTTCACCCCTCCACTTT.

The chain uses TRBV7-3 and TRBJ1-1; D is unclear. V was clipped by 2 bases and J by 3 bases, with 7 bases between them. CDR1 and CDR2 from the germline V gene are SGHTA and FQGTGA. The CDR3 totals 13 residues. The chain's CDR3 is CASSLLVDTEAFF. Written as DNA, the CDR3 is TGTGCCAGCAGCTTATTGGTCGACACTGAAGCTTTCTTT.

At least ten counts were recorded for this clone. This chain joins TRBV20-1 and TRBJ2-4, with D uncertain. Trimming removed 2 bases from V and 3 bases from J, with 11 bases in between. The germline gives CDR1 DFQATT, CDR2 SNEGSKA (reference sequence). This CDR3 is 14 amino acids long. The CDR3 loop is CSARPRTGKNIQYF. In DNA form, the CDR3 reads TGCAGTGCTAGACCTCGTACTGGCAAAAACATTCAGTACTTC.

Of note for this clone: A read error is possible here, since a much larger clone lies one base away. In the same sample, other DNA sequences code for this CDR3. V gene TRBV5-4 combines with J gene TRBJ2-2; 10 bases line up with TRBD2. V gave up 3 bases and J gave up 4 bases; unmatched junction bases: 9. CDR1 and CDR2 (germline): SGHNT, YYREEE (reference sequence). The CDR3 runs to 17 residues. This chain's CDR3 is CASSSVAGGPGTGELFF. As DNA, the CDR3 is TGTGCCAGCAGCTCCGTAGCGGGAGGTCCGGGCACCGGGGAGCTGTTTTTT.

This clone was picked up many times. This rearrangement joins TRBV10-3 to TRBJ2-7; 10 nucleotides line up with TRBD1. This CDR3 region has 16 residues. Germline assignment: CDR1 ENHRY and CDR2 SYGVKD. V was clipped by 3 bases and J by 4 bases; unmatched bases: 9. The CDR3 nucleotides read TGTGCCATCAGTGATTCCCGGGACAGGGGAAGATACGAGCAGTACTTC. It is translated as CAISDSRDRGRYEQYF.

A remark on this clone: An end of the junction does not agree with germline; a read error may underlie this. The chain employs TRBV12-3 or TRBV12-4 and TRBJ1-5, with TRBD1 matching over 8 bases. The CDR3 loop spans 13 amino acids. The CDR3 sequence: CASSRDRNQPPHF. In DNA, the CDR3 is TGTGCAAGCAGCCGGGACAGGAATCAGCCCCCGCATTTT.

This clone was seen a handful of times. This chain joins TRBV28 and TRBJ2-3, with 9 bases matching TRBD1. The germline V gene encodes CDR1 MDHEN and CDR2 SYDVKM. The J segment lost 6 bases and the V segment lost 2 bases, leaving 6 bases of the junction unmatched. The CDR3 runs 15 residues. The CDR3 DNA reads as TGTGCCAGCAGTTTAGGGGGACAGGGTGGGGATACGCAGTATTTT. Translated: CASSLGGQGGDTQYF.

The DNA of the CDR3 is TGTGCCTGGAGCGACGCTCCCCATCAGCCCCAGCATTTT. It is translated as CAWSDAPHQPQHF. This sequence joins TRBV30 and TRBJ1-5; no reliable D call. Germline lookup yields CDR1 GTSNPN and CDR2 SVGIG (reference sequence). There are 13 residues in the CDR3. V was clipped by 3 bases and J by 5 bases, with 11 bases between them.

Worth noting for this clone: Germline is not matched at one junction end, which may reflect a read error. This chain uses TRBV15 with TRBJ2-1; no clear D gene. The CDR3 has 13 amino acids. Germline loops: CDR1 LNHNV, CDR2 YYDKDF (reference sequence). The CDR3 DNA reads TGTGCCACCAGCGGAGAGTGGGTGAGTGAGCAGTTCTTC. This translates into CATSGEWVSEQFF.

At least ten counts were recorded for this clone. V usage is TRBV7-2 and J usage is TRBJ1-4; TRBD1 might be the D (5 bases). V lost 5 bases, J lost 0 bases, and 10 bases lay in between. CDR1 and CDR2 from the germline V gene are SGHTA and FQGNSA. CDR3 length equals 15 residues. CDR3 coding DNA: TGTGCCAGCAGCATACAGGTGGCAACTAATGAAAAACTGTTTTTT. This sequence encodes CASSIQVATNEKLFF. The full variable domain, completed using reference TRBV7-2 and TRBJ1-4, is GAGVSQSPSNKVTEKGKDVELRCDPISGHTALYWYRQSLGQGLEFLIYFQGNSAPDKSGLPSDRFSAERTGGSVSTLTIQRTQQEDSAVYLCASSIQVATNEKLFFGSGTQLSVL.

This clone came up many times. The chain combines TRBV6-1 with TRBJ2-4; 10 bases are a match to TRBD1. J was trimmed by 9 bases and V by 5 bases; bases with no gene match: 7. CDR1 is MNHNS, CDR2 SASEGT, per germline. The CDR3 is 14 amino acids. CDR3 protein: CASSSTGGGGIQYF. DNA of the CDR3: TGTGCCAGCAGTTCGACAGGGGGCGGCGGCATTCAGTACTTC.

Ten or more counts support this clone. CDR3 bases: TGTGCCACTGCAGGGCAACGCAATCAGCCCCAGCATTTT. This codes for CATAGQRNQPQHF. The rearrangement joins TRBV7-2 to TRBJ1-5, with D tentatively TRBD1 (5 bases). The germline V gene encodes CDR1 SGHTA and CDR2 FQGNSA. CDR3 size: 13 residues. V dropped 10 bases and J dropped 2 bases, with 12 bases sitting between them.

The chain recombines TRBV2 with TRBJ2-1; TRBD2 might be the D (6 bases). CDR3 size: 14 residues. Germline-derived CDR1 and CDR2 are SNHLY and FYNNEI. V was shortened by 1 base and J by 9 bases, with 13 bases between the two germline ends. The CDR3 nucleotides are TGTGCCAGCAGTGAAGTTCGGGGGATTGGTGAGCAGTTCTTC. It is translated as CASSEVRGIGEQFF.

Comment on this clone: Compared with germline, one end of the junction differs, possibly owing to a read error. The sample carries other DNA sequences with the same CDR3. J is TRBJ2-1 and V is TRBV30, with D unclear. This CDR3 comprises 11 residues. CDR1 is GTSNPN and CDR2 is SVGIG in the germline V gene (reference sequence). The CDR3 DNA follows: TGTGCCTGGGCTTACTACAACGAGCAGTTCTTC. It is translated as CAWAYYNEQFF.

This clone has a handful of counts. The genes are TRBV6-5 and TRBJ2-7, with a weak D call TRBD1 (5 bases). CDR3 length equals 15 residues. Germline loops: CDR1 MNHEY, CDR2 SVGAGI. V was clipped by 2 bases and J by 3 bases, with 14 bases between them. The CDR3 region is CASSYPVQAYYEQYF. The CDR3 DNA sequence: TGTGCCAGCAGTTACCCCGTACAGGCCTACTACGAGCAGTACTTC.

As for this clone: At one end the junction does not follow the germline gene, possibly because of a read error. This chain connects TRBV6-1 to TRBJ1-5; tentative D call: TRBD1 (5 bases). The CDR3 length is 14 residues. Germline CDR1 reads MNHNS; CDR2 reads SASEGT. The CDR3 bases are TGTGCCAGTAGTGATCAGGGCTGGAATAAGCCCCAGCATTTT. This encodes CASSDQGWNKPQHF.

This clone has at least ten counts. The chain combines TRBV6-1 with TRBJ1-1; no clear D. V lost 5 bases, J lost 0 bases, and 13 bases lay in between. The CDR3 covers 15 residues. Germline V gene lookup returns CDR1 MNHNS and CDR2 SASEGT. DNA of the CDR3: TGTGCCAGCAGTCCCCGTCCCCTAATGAACACTGAAGCTTTCTTT. Protein product: CASSPRPLMNTEAFF.

This clone appeared many times. The chain carries TRBV7-9 and TRBJ1-6, with 7 bases matching TRBD1. Germline loops: CDR1 SEHNR, CDR2 FQNEAQ (reference sequence). This CDR3 region has 15 residues. V was pared by 5 bases and J by 4 bases, with 5 bases of the junction left unmatched. The CDR3 here is CASSRGQTYNSPLHF. The CDR3 DNA reads as TGTGCCAGCAGCCGGGGACAGACTTATAATTCACCCCTCCACTTT.

This clone has ten or more counts. The chain recombines TRBV5-1 with TRBJ2-1; 10 nucleotides agree with TRBD2. The ends lost 4 bases at V and 8 bases at J; junction bases unmatched: 6. Germline V gene data show CDR1 as SGHRS and CDR2 as YFSETQ. There are 14 residues in the CDR3. The CDR3 protein is CASSPTSGNDEQFF. CDR3 nucleotide sequence: TGCGCCAGCAGCCCTACTAGCGGGAACGATGAGCAGTTCTTC. The full variable domain, completed using reference TRBV5-1 and TRBJ2-1, is KAGVTQTPRYLIKTRGQQVTLSCSPISGHRSVSWYQQTPGQGLQFLFEYFSETQRNKGNFPGRFSGRQFSNSRSEMNVSTLELGDSALYLCASSPTSGNDEQFFGPGTRLTVL.

Only one count was recorded for this clone. This rearrangement joins TRBV6-1 to TRBJ2-5; TRBD2 agrees at 7 bases. The CDR3 runs 14 residues. CDR1 and CDR2 from the germline V gene are MNHNS and SASEGT. The ends lost 11 bases at V and 0 bases at J; junction bases unmatched: 9. The CDR3 DNA sequence: TGTGCCCGATCCCCCGGGGGGTACCAAGAGACCCAGTACTTC. Translated: CARSPGGYQETQYF.

This clone is judged large. The chain has TRBV6-1 and TRBJ2-3; D not resolved. The CDR3 extends over 14 amino acids. V shed 6 bases and J shed 5 bases, with 15 bases lying between them. The germline gives CDR1 MNHNS, CDR2 SASEGT. The CDR3 sequence: CASSYDLFGDTQYF. The CDR3 region has the DNA TGTGCCAGCAGCTACGATCTATTCGGAGATACGCAGTATTTT.

This clone was observed a handful of times. This chain uses TRBV5-4 with TRBJ2-1; perhaps TRBD1 as D (6 bases). CDR3 length: 16 residues. Germline values: CDR1 SGHNT, CDR2 YYREEE (reference sequence). With 2 bases removed from V and 7 bases from J, the gap between germline ends came to 19 bases. The CDR3 loop is CASSFRQVLADNEQFF. DNA for the CDR3: TGTGCCAGCAGCTTCCGACAGGTCCTGGCAGATAATGAGCAGTTCTTC.

This clone was picked up many times. The V and J genes are TRBV7-2 and TRBJ1-3; D may be TRBD1 (5 bases). The CDR3 covers 13 residues. V lost 3 bases and J lost 5, with 8 bases in between. CDR1 is SGHTA and CDR2 is FQGNSA in the germline V gene. In DNA, the CDR3 is TGTGCCAGCAGCTTTCCAGGGCGAAACACCATATATTTT. Protein sequence: CASSFPGRNTIYF.

In its sample, this clone was seen many times. The chain employs TRBV20-1 and TRBJ2-2; D is possibly TRBD1 (6 bases). This CDR3 is built from 12 residues. CDR1 DFQATT and CDR2 SNEGSKA come from the germline V gene (reference sequence). Trimming took 6 bases from V and 5 from J, leaving 10 bases between them. Written as DNA, the CDR3 is TGCAGTGCCCCAAGGGGGACCGGGGAGCTGTTTTTT. It yields the protein CSAPRGTGELFF.

Only a few counts were recorded for this clone. With a much larger clone just one base away, this may be a read error. V is TRBV2 and J is TRBJ2-1; D assignment may be TRBD1 or TRBD2 (5 bases each). From germline, CDR1 is SNHLY and CDR2 FYNNEI. There are 14 residues in the CDR3. CDR3 nucleotides: TGTGCCAGCTGGGGACGGAACTCCTACAGTGAGCAGTTCTTC. Its protein product is CASWGRNSYSEQFF.

This clone appeared many times. The DNA of the CDR3 is TGTGCCAGCAGTTTATCGTGGGGGCAGTACGAGCAGTACTTC. Its protein is CASSLSWGQYEQYF. The chain carries TRBV27 and TRBJ2-7, with D tentatively TRBD1 (6 bases). The ends were cut back, 0 bases at V and 4 bases at J, with 10 bases in the middle. The CDR3 has 14 residues. Germline CDR1 MNHEY, CDR2 SMNVEV (reference sequence).

In its sample, this clone was seen many times. The chain recombines TRBV29-1 with TRBJ2-7, with D perhaps matching TRBD1 (6 bases). The CDR3 spans 12 residues. Germline V gene data show CDR1 as SQVTM and CDR2 as ANQGSEA. V was trimmed by 3 bases and J by 3 bases, leaving 9 bases between them. This CDR3 reads CSVDEGDYEQYF. The CDR3 nucleotides are TGCAGCGTTGATGAGGGGGACTACGAGCAGTACTTC.